Here is one T cell receptor (beta chain) with its context. The sample is drawn from a study of blood T cell repertoires in COVID-19. The wider study: Sites in the United States, Italy and Spain provided acute and convalescent COVID-19 samples. Sources were T cells, B-cell-depleted T cells, or PBMCs; the material itself was cDNA or gDNA.

The CDR3 is 17 amino acids. Germline V lookup: CDR1 MNHNS, CDR2 SASEGT. The ends lost 4 bases at V and 0 bases at J; junction bases unmatched: 8. The protocol was immunoSEQ multiplex PCR, while the TCRdb copy is restricted to in-frame clones and leaves out a portion. Here the sample spans around 110,000 clones, 82% being singletons. The chain uses TRBV6-1 and TRBJ1-5, with TRBD1 matching over 8 bases. The sequence was collected from a man in his 70s with active or convalescent COVID-19. The sequencing input was peripheral blood. CDR3: CASSGWTGTYSNQPQHF. The DNA of the CDR3 is TGTGCCAGCAGTGGCTGGACAGGGACCTATAGCAATCAGCCCCAGCATTTT.